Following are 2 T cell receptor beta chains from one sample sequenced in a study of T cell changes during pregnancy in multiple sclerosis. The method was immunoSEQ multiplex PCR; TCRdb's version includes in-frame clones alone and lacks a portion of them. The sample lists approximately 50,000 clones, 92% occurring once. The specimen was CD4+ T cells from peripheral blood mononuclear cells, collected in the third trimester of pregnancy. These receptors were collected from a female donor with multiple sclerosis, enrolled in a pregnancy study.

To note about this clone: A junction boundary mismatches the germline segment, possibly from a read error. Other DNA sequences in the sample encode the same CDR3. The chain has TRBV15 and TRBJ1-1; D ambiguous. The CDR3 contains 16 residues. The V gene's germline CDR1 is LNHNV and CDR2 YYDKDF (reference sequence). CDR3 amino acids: CATSGRVGVGNTEAFF. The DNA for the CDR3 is TGTGCCACCAGCGGACGGGTCGGGGTGGGGAACACTGAGGCTTTCTTT.

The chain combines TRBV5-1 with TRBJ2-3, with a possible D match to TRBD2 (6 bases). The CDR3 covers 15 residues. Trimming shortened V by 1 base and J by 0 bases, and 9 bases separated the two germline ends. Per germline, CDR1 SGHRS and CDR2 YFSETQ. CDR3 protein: CASSLISGSTDTQYF. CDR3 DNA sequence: TGCGCCAGCAGCTTGATTAGCGGTAGCACAGATACGCAGTATTTT.